This T cell receptor beta chain was identified in a study of blood T cell repertoires in COVID-19. Study summary: Samples came from the United States, Italy and Spain, spanning acute and convalescent COVID-19.

The Seattle site enrolled patients during active infection and followed them longitudinally. In the original processing: Estimation of nucleated cell counts was performed using reference gene primer amplification. TCRdb's table, derived via immunoSEQ multiplex PCR, lists solely in-frame clones and lacks some. V and J calls plus clone size are reproduced from that table; the DNA served to infer D and trimming. The sample holds roughly 47,000 clones, around 85% seen once. Input material: peripheral blood. This TCR was sampled from a woman aged 80 or older with COVID-19, enrolled during active disease.

CDR3 region: CASSSDRGNYGYTF. CDR3 bases: TGCGCCAGCAGCTCGGACAGGGGGAACTATGGCTACACCTTC. The chain recombines TRBV5-1 with TRBJ1-2, with 10 bases that match TRBD1. The ends lost 3 bases at V and 2 bases at J; junction bases unmatched: 1. Per the germline V gene, CDR1 is SGHRS and CDR2 is YFSETQ. The CDR3 runs 14 residues.